The present T cell receptor beta chain was sequenced within a study of vaccination effects on CD4 cells after COVID-19. Prior to sequencing, the ViraFEST assay stimulated PBMC with viral peptide pools, which expanded the antigen-specific CD4+ T cells. Following culture for more than 9 days, CD4+ T cells were isolated. All vaccine recipients tested negative for nucleocapsid antibodies and had never contracted SARS-CoV-2 infection. A density of approximately 2 million PBMC per well was used; these cells were cultured with 10 IU/ml IL-2 and about 10 ug/ml peptides. This CDR3 contains 15 residues. V was pared by 10 bases and J by 0 bases, with 18 bases between. In germline, CDR1 is LNHDA, CDR2 SQIVND (reference sequence). Comment on this clone: What it binds is unknown.

The data were produced by immunoSEQ multiplex PCR, yet TCRdb's version contains in-frame clones alone and is incomplete. Among roughly 67,000 clones listed, 60% to 85% were seen once. Study observations and caveats: Marked clonal contraction of both clone types appeared late after vaccination.

The TCR originated in a human donor who received a COVID-19 vaccine. The chain links TRBV19 to TRBJ2-5; D may correspond to TRBD1 or TRBD2 (6 bases each). Here the sequenced sample was CD4+ T cells from PBMCs cultured with SARS-CoV-2 spike peptides, taken before COVID-19 vaccination. The CDR3 loop is CATSGAGTYQETQYF. For the CDR3, the DNA is TGTGCCACCTCGGGGGCCGGGACATACCAAGAGACCCAGTACTTC.